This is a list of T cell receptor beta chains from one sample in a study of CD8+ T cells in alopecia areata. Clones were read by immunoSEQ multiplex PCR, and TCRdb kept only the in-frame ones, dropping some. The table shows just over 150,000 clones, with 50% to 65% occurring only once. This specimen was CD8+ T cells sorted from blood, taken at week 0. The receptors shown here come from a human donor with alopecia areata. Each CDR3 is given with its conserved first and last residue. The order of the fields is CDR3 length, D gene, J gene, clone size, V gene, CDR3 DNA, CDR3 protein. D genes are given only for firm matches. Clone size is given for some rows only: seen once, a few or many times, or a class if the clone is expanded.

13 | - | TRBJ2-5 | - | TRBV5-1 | TGCGCCAGCAGTAGTCAGGAACAAGAGACCCAGTACTTC | CASSSQEQETQYF
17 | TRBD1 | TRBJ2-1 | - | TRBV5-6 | TGTGCCAGCAGCCTAAAATCCGGGACAGAATTCTACAATGAGCAGTTCTTC | CASSLKSGTEFYNEQFF
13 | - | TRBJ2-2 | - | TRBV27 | TGTGCCAGCAGTTTATCTTCTGCCGGGGAGCTGTTTTTT | CASSLSSAGELFF
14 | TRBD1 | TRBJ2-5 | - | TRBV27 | TGTGCCAGCAGTTCGTACAGGGGTTCAGAGACCCAGTACTTC | CASSSYRGSETQYF
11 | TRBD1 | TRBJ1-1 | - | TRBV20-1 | TGCAGTATACAGGGGTTAGGTGAAGCTTTCTTT | CSIQGLGEAFF
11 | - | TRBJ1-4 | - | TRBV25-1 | TGTGCCAGCAGTGAAGGCGAAAAACTGTTTTTT | CASSEGEKLFF
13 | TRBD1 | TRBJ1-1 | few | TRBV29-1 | TGCAGCGTCGACGGTACAGGGGTCACTGAAGCTTTCTTT | CSVDGTGVTEAFF
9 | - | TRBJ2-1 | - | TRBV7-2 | TGTGCCTATGGCTATGAGCAGTTCTTC | CAYGYEQFF
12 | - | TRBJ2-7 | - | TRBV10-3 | TGTGCCATCAGTGTGGAAGGATACGAGCAGTACTTC | CAISVEGYEQYF
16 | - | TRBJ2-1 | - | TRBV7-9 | TGTGCCAGCAGCTCGCAGACAGCCCCGCCTTACAATGAGCAGTTCTTC | CASSSQTAPPYNEQFF
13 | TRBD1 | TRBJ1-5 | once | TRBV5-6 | TGTGCCAGCAGCTTCGGGACAGCCCAGCCCCAGCATTTT | CASSFGTAQPQHF
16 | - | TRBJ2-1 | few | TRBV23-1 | TGCGCCAGCAGTCAAGCTCGTTGGGGGCCTAAGGATGAGCAGTTCTTC | CASSQARWGPKDEQFF
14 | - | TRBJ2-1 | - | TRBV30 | TGTGCCTGGGGAGCGGGTTCTACCTACAATGAGCAGTTCTTC | CAWGAGSTYNEQFF
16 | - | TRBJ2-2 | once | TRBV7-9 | TGTGCCAGCAGCTTAGCCGGACAGTTCGGAGGCGGGGAGCTGTTTTTT | CASSLAGQFGGGELFF